The clone carrying this TCR beta chain was observed a few times. The data were obtained in a study of blood T cells in healthy people across ages. With a J-beta primer mix and a sample-barcoded 5' primer, a second PCR ran about 7 to 11 cycles. One entry per CDR3 protein results from TCRdb running MiXCR on the 5' RACE reads. The data show over a million distinct CDR3 sequences, approximately 26% seen once. The CDR3 contains 13 residues. Germline CDR1 is MGHRA and CDR2 is YSYEKL. The same sample was also studied in work on T cells of mothers and their children.

The chain has TRBV4-1 and TRBJ2-5, with no clear D. TRBJ2-7 matches the DNA end more closely, so the J call is doubtful. Sequencing input: blood. This clonotype was obtained from a girl aged 2 to 10 in good health. The CDR3 sequence is CASSQVVGYEQYF. CDR3 DNA: TGCGCCAGCAGCCAAGTGGTCGGCTACGAGCAGTACTTC.